The 19 T cell receptor beta chains presented below share a single source sample, sequenced in a study of T cells after posttransplantation cyclophosphamide. This table comes from immunoSEQ multiplex PCR, and its TCRdb copy is limited to in-frame clones, with some not included. Here the sample spans tens of thousands of clones, 85% to 95% being singletons. Specimen: PBMCs. The receptors stem from a woman in her twenties or thirties in good health and a related stem cell transplant donor.

This chain joins TRBV5-6 and TRBJ1-6; D is perhaps TRBD1 (5 bases). The CDR3 contains 16 residues. V shed 5 bases and J shed 10 bases, with 22 bases lying between them. Germline values: CDR1 SGHDT, CDR2 YYEEEE. The CDR3 protein is CASRTRGQVGASPLHF. CDR3 bases: TGTGCCAGCAGGACCCGTGGACAAGTGGGCGCCTCACCCCTCCACTTT.

The chain carries TRBV18 and TRBJ2-3; tentative D call: TRBD2 (6 bases). This CDR3 is built from 13 residues. Trimming took 3 bases from V and 3 from J, leaving 7 bases between them. Germline lookup yields CDR1 KGHSH and CDR2 LQKENI. Here the CDR3 DNA reads TGTGCCAGCTCACCCGGGACTACAGATACGCAGTATTTT. Translating gives CASSPGTTDTQYF.

This sequence joins TRBV2 and TRBJ2-1; unclear D gene. Per germline, CDR1 SNHLY and CDR2 FYNNEI. The CDR3 sequence is 13 residues long. Trimming left V 4 bases short and J 5 bases short, with 9 bases between. The DNA for the CDR3 is TGTGCCAGCAGTGTAAGTCGGGACAATGAGCAGTTCTTC. It codes for CASSVSRDNEQFF.

A few counts support this clone. This chain uses TRBV30 with TRBJ1-3; 8 bases are a match to TRBD1. Germline V CDR1 and CDR2: GTSNPN, SVGIG (reference sequence). With V trimmed by 8 bases and J by 9 bases, 6 bases remained unmatched. This CDR3 contains 11 residues. Here the CDR3 reads CARGTGGTIYF. The CDR3 DNA reads TGTGCCCGGGGGACAGGCGGCACCATATATTTT.

The rearrangement links TRBV29-1 to TRBJ1-4; perhaps TRBD1 as D (6 bases). The length of the CDR3 is 14 residues. V lost 6 bases to trimming and J lost 5 bases, with 16 bases between them. Germline CDR1 and CDR2: SQVTM and ANQGSEA. The CDR3 region is CSVLMGQSNEKLFF. CDR3 sequence (DNA): TGCAGCGTCCTAATGGGACAATCAAATGAAAAACTGTTTTTT.

Here the CDR3 reads CASSLVGGNYGYTF. The DNA for the CDR3 is TGTGCCAGCAGCTTGGTTGGGGGAAACTATGGCTACACCTTC. The genes are TRBV5-4 and TRBJ1-2; TRBD1 might be the D (5 bases). V was trimmed by 0 bases and J by 2 bases, leaving 8 bases between them. The germline CDR1 and CDR2 sequences are SGHNT and YYREEE (reference sequence). The CDR3 length is 14 residues.

The chain recombines TRBV5-1 with TRBJ1-1; TRBD1 aligns across 9 bases. The CDR3 has 17 amino acids. The V segment lost 4 bases and the J segment 1 base; nucleotides outside the gene matches: 11. Germline V lookup: CDR1 SGHRS, CDR2 YFSETQ. DNA for the CDR3: TGCGCCAGCAGCACAAAAATCCAGACAGGGGGGAACACTGAAGCTTTCTTT. This gives the protein CASSTKIQTGGNTEAFF.

The chain is built from TRBV9 and TRBJ2-7; 7 bases line up with TRBD1. Trimming cost V 3 bases and J 0 bases; bases outside gene matches: 6. This CDR3 region has 15 residues. Germline V CDR1 and CDR2: SGDLS, YYNGEE. The CDR3 coding sequence is TGTGCCAGCAGCGCCGGGACAGCCTCCTCCTACGAGCAGTACTTC. This codes for CASSAGTASSYEQYF.

The CDR3 DNA reads TGTGCCAGCAGCCCGATTAACTATGGCTACACCTTC. This gives the protein CASSPINYGYTF. This chain joins TRBV6-1 and TRBJ1-2; D is ambiguous. Per germline, CDR1 MNHNS and CDR2 SASEGT. Deletions cut 6 bases from V and 1 base from J, with 6 bases between. The CDR3 runs to 12 residues.

V gene TRBV7-9 combines with J gene TRBJ2-1; weak D call: TRBD1 (5 bases). V was clipped by 3 bases and J by 4 bases, with 10 bases between them. CDR3 length: 14 residues. Per germline, CDR1 SEHNR and CDR2 FQNEAQ (reference sequence). The CDR3 here is CASSFRRVYNEQFF. DNA for the CDR3: TGTGCCAGCAGCTTTCGCAGGGTATACAATGAGCAGTTCTTC.

The rearrangement joins TRBV6-1 to TRBJ1-2; TRBD1 aligns across 7 bases. Looked up from germline, CDR1 is MNHNS and CDR2 is SASEGT. This CDR3 is built from 12 residues. V lost 7 bases and J lost 7; bases outside the gene matches: 6. This chain's CDR3 is CASTIDRVGYTF. The CDR3 DNA reads TGTGCCAGCACCATAGACAGGGTTGGCTACACCTTC.

The chain has TRBV5-1 and TRBJ2-7, with D possibly being TRBD1 or TRBD2 (5 bases each). There are 13 residues in the CDR3. V was shortened by 3 bases and J by 3 bases, with 10 bases between the two germline ends. From germline, CDR1 is SGHRS and CDR2 YFSETQ. The CDR3 spells CASSSGLLYEQYF. The DNA of the CDR3 is TGCGCCAGCAGCTCGGGGCTTCTCTACGAGCAGTACTTC.

The rearrangement links TRBV5-1 to TRBJ2-3, with 10 bases identical to TRBD2. CDR3 length: 16 residues. Germline CDR1 SGHRS, CDR2 YFSETQ. The trim removed 4 bases at V and 4 bases at J, leaving 9 bases unmatched. This CDR3 reads CASSVGLALVPDTQYF. The DNA for the CDR3 is TGCGCCAGCAGCGTGGGACTAGCGTTAGTCCCAGATACGCAGTATTTT.

The V call is TRBV7-2, the J call TRBJ2-4; D is undetermined. The CDR3 has 17 amino acids. V was clipped by 1 base and J by 3 bases, with 16 bases between them. In germline, CDR1 is SGHTA, CDR2 FQGNSA. CDR3 amino acids: CASSLGGSSRLKNIQYF. As DNA, the CDR3 is TGTGCCAGCAGCTTAGGTGGCAGCTCCCGACTCAAAAACATTCAGTACTTC.

V gene TRBV29-1 combines with J gene TRBJ2-3, with a weak D call TRBD1 (7 bases). CDR1 SQVTM and CDR2 ANQGSEA come from the germline V gene. The CDR3 runs 12 residues. Deletions cut 5 bases from V and 5 bases from J, with 11 bases between. CDR3 nucleotide sequence: TGCAGCGTTTACAGGGGAGGAGATACGCAGTATTTT. Translated: CSVYRGGDTQYF.

The chain joins TRBV5-8 to TRBJ1-6; 9 bases are a match to TRBD1. V trimming: 4 bases; J trimming: 3 bases; junction bases outside the gene matches: 2. The CDR3 spans 15 residues. The germline CDR1 and CDR2 sequences are SGHTS and YDEGEE. The CDR3: CASSTGQGYNSPLHF. The CDR3 DNA reads TGTGCCAGCAGCACGGGACAGGGCTATAATTCACCCCTCCACTTT.

The chain combines TRBV5-1 with TRBJ1-3, with D perhaps matching TRBD1 (6 bases). V lost 4 bases and J lost 8, with 22 bases in between. The CDR3 is 16 amino acids. Per germline, CDR1 SGHRS and CDR2 YFSETQ. The CDR3 DNA reads TGCGCCAGCAGCATTGGGGGCGCTCGCCTACAAGACACCATATATTTT. It translates to CASSIGGARLQDTIYF.

The V gene is TRBV7-9, the J gene TRBJ1-2; D possibly corresponds to TRBD1 (6 bases). This CDR3 has 14 residues. Germline V gene data show CDR1 as SEHNR and CDR2 as FQNEAQ (reference sequence). Deletions cut 1 base from V and 3 bases from J, with 9 bases between. The CDR3 loop is CASSLEGGDYGYTF. CDR3 bases: TGTGCCAGCAGCTTAGAGGGGGGCGACTATGGCTACACCTTC. Full variable domain (rest looked up from reference TRBV7-9 and TRBJ1-2): DTGVSQNPRHKITKRGQNVTFRCDPISEHNRLYWYRQTLGQGPEFLTYFQNEAQLEKSRLLSDRFSAERPKGSFSTLEIQRTEQGDSAMYLCASSLEGGDYGYTFGSGTRLTVV.

This rearrangement joins TRBV19 to TRBJ1-1, with D tentatively TRBD1 (6 bases). The CDR3 has 15 amino acids. Germline CDR1 reads LNHDA; CDR2 reads SQIVND (reference sequence). The germline V and J ends were trimmed by 4 bases and 0 bases, with 12 bases remaining between them. The CDR3 here is CASSRQGRLNTEAFF. The CDR3 DNA reads TGTGCCAGTAGTAGGCAGGGGAGGTTGAACACTGAAGCTTTCTTT.